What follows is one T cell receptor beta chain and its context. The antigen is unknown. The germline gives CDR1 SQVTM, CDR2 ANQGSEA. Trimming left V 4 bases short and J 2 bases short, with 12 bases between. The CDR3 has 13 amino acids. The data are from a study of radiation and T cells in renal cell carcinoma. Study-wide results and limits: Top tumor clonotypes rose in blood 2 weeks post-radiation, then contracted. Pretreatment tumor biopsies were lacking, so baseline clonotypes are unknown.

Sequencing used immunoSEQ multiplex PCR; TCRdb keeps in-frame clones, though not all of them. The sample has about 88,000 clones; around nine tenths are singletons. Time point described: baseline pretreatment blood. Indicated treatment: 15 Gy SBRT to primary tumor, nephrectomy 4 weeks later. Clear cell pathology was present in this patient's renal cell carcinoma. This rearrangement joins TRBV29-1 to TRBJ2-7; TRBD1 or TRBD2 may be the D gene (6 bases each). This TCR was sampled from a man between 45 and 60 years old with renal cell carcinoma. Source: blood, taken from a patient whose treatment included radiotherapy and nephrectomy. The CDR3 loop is CSVVLGGTYEQYF. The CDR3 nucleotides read TGCAGCGTTGTGTTGGGGGGCACCTACGAGCAGTACTTC.